The sequence of this TCR beta chain was determined in a study of blood T cell repertoires in COVID-19. Study background: Acute and convalescent COVID-19 samples came from the United States, Italy and Spain. T cells, B-cell-depleted T cells, or PBMCs provided the cDNA or gDNA that served as material.

The V and J ends lost 3 bases and 1 base respectively, with 6 bases between them. CDR3 length: 12 residues. Germline V gene sequence: CDR1 SQVTM, CDR2 ANQGSEA. Original analysis: Amplified reference gene primers provided the basis for estimating nucleated cell counts. TCRdb keeps only in-frame clones here, not all; method: immunoSEQ multiplex PCR. V and J calls plus clone size are reproduced from that table; the DNA served to infer D and trimming. The sample records roughly 100,000 clones, over 75% being singletons. This chain uses TRBV29-1 with TRBJ1-1; TRBD1 might be the D (5 bases). The specimen sequenced was peripheral blood. The TCR was taken from a human donor in a cohort sampled during active COVID-19. Written as DNA, the CDR3 is TGCAGCGTTGACGGGGGGAACACTGAAGCTTTCTTT. This encodes CSVDGGNTEAFF.